This T cell receptor beta chain comes out of a study of blood T cells in healthy people across ages. Study-wide findings and caveats: The study found TCR beta diversity correlated strongly with naive T cell percentage. Significant beta diversity loss was already apparent by age about 42, declining roughly linearly.

Primers used in a second PCR of about 6 to 12 cycles were a sample-barcoded 5' primer and a J-beta primer mix. TCRdb recomputed calls from the 5' RACE reads with MiXCR, one row per CDR3 protein. The repertoire has 800,000 to 950,000 distinct CDR3 sequences, just under 30% of them found once; the top ten carry 9.5% to 13%. Note on this clonotype: The antigen remains unidentified.

The sample was also linked to a second study, of T cells of mothers and their children. From that paper: Extracted RNA, in its entirety, went into cDNA synthesis at around 1.5 ug per 15 ul. At a sensitivity of approximately 100 clones per million clonotypes, no persistent microchimeric T cell clones appeared.

The receptor was derived from a woman aged 40 to 50 in good health. What was sequenced was blood.

This CDR3 reads CASRLFSSGANVLTF. The CDR3 region has the DNA TGCGCCAGCAGGCTTTTTAGCTCTGGGGCCAACGTCCTGACTTTC. This chain links TRBV5-1 with TRBJ2-6; no firm D call. Germline CDR1 SGHRS, CDR2 YFSETQ. The CDR3 is made up of 15 amino acids. The germline V and J ends were trimmed by 5 bases and 0 bases, with 9 bases remaining between them.